A single sample is the source of the 10 T cell receptor beta chains below, sequenced in a study of blood T cell repertoires in COVID-19. Some clones are missing from TCRdb's copy, which holds only in-frame ones; the method was immunoSEQ multiplex PCR. The sample contains under 170,000 clones, over 65% of which appear only once. Sequencing used peripheral blood. Receptors were obtained from a man in his 70s with acute or convalescent COVID-19.

The chain couples TRBV19 to TRBJ2-5; no clear D. The germline V and J ends were trimmed by 2 bases and 2 bases, with 6 bases remaining between them. This CDR3 spans 13 amino acids. From germline, CDR1 is LNHDA and CDR2 SQIVND (reference sequence). The chain's CDR3 is CASSIQVQETQYF. The CDR3 nucleotides read TGTGCCAGTAGTATACAGGTTCAAGAGACCCAGTACTTC. Full variable domain (remainder filled in from reference TRBV19 and TRBJ2-5): DGGITQSPKYLFRKEGQNVTLSCEQNLNHDAMYWYRQDPGQGLRLIYYSQIVNDFQKGDIAEGYSVSREKKESFPLTVTSAQKNPTAFYLCASSIQVQETQYFGPGTRLLVL.

The sample holds one count of this clone. The genes are TRBV19 and TRBJ1-4; D uncertain. This CDR3 is 15 amino acids long. Germline CDR1 reads LNHDA; CDR2 reads SQIVND (reference sequence). Trimming removed 6 bases at V and 1 base at J, with 12 bases between. This chain's CDR3 is CASRGWSRTNEKLFF. CDR3 DNA sequence: TGTGCCAGTAGAGGTTGGAGCCGAACTAATGAAAAACTGTTTTTT.

The chain combines TRBV7-2 with TRBJ2-2; 10 bases fit TRBD2. The CDR3 loop spans 16 amino acids. Trimming removed 1 base from V and 4 bases from J; junction bases left unmatched: 3. Germline CDR1 is SGHTA and CDR2 is FQGNSA. CDR3 coding DNA: TGTGCCAGCAGCTTAGGCCTAGCGGGAGCCACCGGGGAGCTGTTTTTT. Protein product: CASSLGLAGATGELFF.

This clone was detected a few times. This rearrangement joins TRBV27 to TRBJ1-3, with TRBD1 matching over 8 bases. CDR3 length equals 16 residues. Trimming took 5 bases from V and 2 from J; bases not matched to a gene: 8. Looked up from germline, CDR1 is MNHEY and CDR2 is SMNVEV (reference sequence). The CDR3: CASSPLGQVPGNTIYF. CDR3 nucleotides: TGTGCCAGCAGTCCTCTGGGACAGGTCCCTGGAAACACCATATATTTT.

The rearrangement uses TRBV28 and TRBJ2-1; TRBD2 is a possible D gene (6 bases). V was pared by 3 bases and J by 10 bases, with 16 bases between. There are 14 residues in the CDR3. Germline assignment: CDR1 MDHEN and CDR2 SYDVKM. The CDR3 bases are TGTGCCAGCAGTTTGCACCTCTCTAGCGAAGAGCAGTTCTTC. Translating it yields CASSLHLSSEEQFF.

This clone has only a few counts. The chain carries TRBV7-3 and TRBJ1-5, with D uncertain. Trimming cost V 2 bases and J 5 bases, with 7 bases left between them. CDR1 is SGHTA, CDR2 FQGTGA, per germline. This CDR3 spans 13 amino acids. CDR3 nucleotides: TGTGCCAGCAGCTTAGGGCAGGATCAGCCCCAGCATTTT. This sequence encodes CASSLGQDQPQHF.

The chain employs TRBV2 and TRBJ2-3; 10 bases are shared with TRBD2. V lost 10 bases, J lost 2 bases, and 15 bases stayed unmatched. Germline CDR1 is SNHLY and CDR2 is FYNNEI. The CDR3 spans 17 residues. The CDR3 DNA reads as TGTGCCACCCAAAGTCGAGCGGGGGGGCCAATCACAGATACGCAGTATTTT. Translated, it gives CATQSRAGGPITDTQYF.

The rearrangement links TRBV5-8 to TRBJ1-6; 9 bases fit TRBD1. The CDR3 runs 16 residues. With V trimmed by 3 bases and J by 10 bases, 11 bases remained unmatched. Germline values: CDR1 SGHTS, CDR2 YDEGEE. The CDR3 DNA reads TGTGCCAGCAGCTCTGGACAGGGGTCCTTTCGATCACCCCTCCACTTT. It translates to CASSSGQGSFRSPLHF.

The chain employs TRBV7-9 and TRBJ1-2; D is possibly TRBD1 (5 bases). Trimming took 0 bases from V and 6 from J, leaving 14 bases between them. The germline CDR1 and CDR2 sequences are SEHNR and FQNEAQ (reference sequence). The CDR3 covers 15 residues. CDR3 DNA: TGTGCCAGCAGCTTAGCTTCCCGGGGGTCGAATGGCTACACCTTC. It specifies CASSLASRGSNGYTF.

This chain connects TRBV24-1 to TRBJ2-7; 7 bases align to TRBD2. Germline V lookup: CDR1 KGHDR, CDR2 SFDVKD. The junction had 11 bases not matched to a gene; V was cut back by 9 bases and J by 7 bases. The CDR3 consists of 13 residues. The chain's CDR3 is CATAVTREEEQYF. CDR3 in DNA: TGTGCCACCGCAGTGACCCGGGAGGAAGAGCAGTACTTC.